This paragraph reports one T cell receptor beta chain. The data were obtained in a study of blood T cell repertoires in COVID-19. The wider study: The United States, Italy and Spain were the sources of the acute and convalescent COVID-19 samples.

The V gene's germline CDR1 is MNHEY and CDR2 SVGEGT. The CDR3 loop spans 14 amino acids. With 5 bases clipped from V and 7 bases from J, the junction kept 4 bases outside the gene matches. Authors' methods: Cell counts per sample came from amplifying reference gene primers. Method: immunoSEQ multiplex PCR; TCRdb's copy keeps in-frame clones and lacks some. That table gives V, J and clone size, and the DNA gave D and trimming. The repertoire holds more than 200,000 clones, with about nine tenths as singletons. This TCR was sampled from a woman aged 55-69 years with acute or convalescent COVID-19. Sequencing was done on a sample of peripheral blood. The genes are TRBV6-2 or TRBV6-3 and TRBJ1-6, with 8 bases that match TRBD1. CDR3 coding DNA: TGTGCCAGCAGTCCCAGGGGGCAGAATTCACCCCTCCACTTT. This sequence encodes CASSPRGQNSPLHF.